The 20 T cell receptor beta chains below all came from one sample that was sequenced in a study of T-cell memory formation after mild COVID-19. MiXCR, run by TCRdb on the 5' RACE reads, gives a single entry per CDR3 protein. The sample includes about 410,000 distinct CDR3 sequences, about 25% seen only once; the top ten take over 10%. The specimen was PBMCs or a T cell subset sorted from them (not recorded which). These receptors were obtained from an adult woman who had mild COVID-19 (a few samples of this study predate the infection). Cell type and time point are not known.

This clonotype was detected only a few times. This chain connects TRBV30 to TRBJ2-7, with 7 bases lining up with TRBD2. There are 14 residues in the CDR3. Germline trimming cut 4 bases from V and 3 bases from J; bases unmatched to any gene: 9. Germline CDR1 GTSNPN, CDR2 SVGIG (reference sequence). The CDR3 DNA reads TGTGCCTGGACAGGCGCGGGAGTTAGCTACGAGCAGTACTTC. Translated, it gives CAWTGAGVSYEQYF.

There are a few counts of this clonotype. The chain links TRBV5-1 to TRBJ2-5; 9 bases are a match to TRBD1. The germline CDR1 and CDR2 sequences are SGHRS and YFSETQ. V dropped 3 bases and J dropped 1; count of bases not matched to a gene: 7. The CDR3 extends over 16 amino acids. Here the CDR3 reads CASSWTPGQGQETQYF. Here the CDR3 DNA reads TGCGCCAGCAGCTGGACGCCGGGACAGGGCCAAGAGACCCAGTACTTC.

This sequence joins TRBV5-6 and TRBJ1-2, with D uncertain. Germline CDR1 SGHDT, CDR2 YYEEEE. Trimming left V 5 bases short and J 1 base short, with 15 bases between. This CDR3 has 15 amino acids. The CDR3 loop reads CASSDTGLINYGYTF. The CDR3 region has the DNA TGTGCCAGCAGTGACACGGGGTTGATTAACTATGGCTACACCTTC.

In its sample, this clonotype was seen a few times. This chain connects TRBV5-8 to TRBJ2-1; no clear D gene. Deletions cut 4 bases from V and 9 bases from J, with 14 bases between. CDR1 and CDR2 from the germline V gene are SGHTS and YDEGEE. The CDR3 has 13 amino acids. CDR3 in DNA: TGTGCCAGCAGCCGGGCCCCGGGCGGTGAGCAGTTCTTC. Translation: CASSRAPGGEQFF.

This clonotype was detected once. The chain carries TRBV19 and TRBJ1-5; 8 bases are shared with TRBD1. The junction had 5 bases not matched to a gene; V was cut back by 3 bases and J by 1 base. The length of the CDR3 is 16 residues. The germline V gene has CDR1 LNHDA and CDR2 SQIVND (reference sequence). DNA of the CDR3: TGTGCCAGTAGTATCCGGACAGGGAGAAGCAATCAGCCCCAGCATTTT. Protein: CASSIRTGRSNQPQHF.

Of note for this clonotype: This CDR3 fails to terminate in the conserved phenylalanine or tryptophan, so it likely reflects a read error. This chain links TRBV5-1 with TRBJ1-1; D call uncertain. The CDR3 has 13 residues. Looked up from germline, CDR1 is SGHRS and CDR2 is YFSETQ. The V end lost 2 bases, the J end lost 3 bases, and 8 bases lay between the germline ends. CDR3 DNA sequence: TGCGCCAGCAGCTTCCGGACTTACACTGAAGCTTTCATT. Its protein is CASSFRTYTEAFI.

The rearrangement uses TRBV18 and TRBJ1-4, with 7 bases lining up with TRBD1. V dropped 4 bases and J dropped 5; count of bases not matched to a gene: 7. The CDR3 is made up of 15 amino acids. Germline loops: CDR1 KGHSH, CDR2 LQKENI. DNA for the CDR3: TGTGCCAGCTCACAACGGACAGGAAACAATGAAAAACTGTTTTTT. It is translated as CASSQRTGNNEKLFF.

The CDR3 here is CASSDSFYGYTF. For the CDR3, the DNA is TGTGCCAGCAGTGATAGCTTCTATGGCTACACCTTC. The V call is TRBV25-1, the J call TRBJ1-2, with D unresolved. Germline loops: CDR1 MGHDK, CDR2 SYGVNS. With 3 bases removed from V and 4 bases from J, the gap between germline ends came to 6 bases. This CDR3 contains 12 residues.

The rearrangement links TRBV5-1 to TRBJ2-2, with 13 bases matching TRBD2. V was clipped by 9 bases and J by 5 bases; unmatched bases: 7. CDR1 and CDR2 (germline): SGHRS, YFSETQ. This CDR3 is 15 amino acids long. CDR3 residues: CATQTSGGSTGELFF. Written as DNA, the CDR3 is TGCGCCACCCAGACTAGCGGGGGGTCAACCGGGGAGCTGTTTTTT.

This chain joins TRBV5-1 and TRBJ2-2; no definite D call. Between the trimmed V and J ends, which lost 7 bases and 0 bases, there was a span of 7 bases. This CDR3 has 13 residues. Germline CDR1 and CDR2: SGHRS and YFSETQ. The CDR3 coding sequence is TGCGCCAGCCTCGCTTCGAACACCGGGGAGCTGTTTTTT. Translating gives CASLASNTGELFF.

The V and J genes are TRBV25-1 and TRBJ2-7; 8 bases align to TRBD2. The CDR3 loop spans 13 amino acids. The trim removed 4 bases at V and 3 bases at J, leaving 2 bases unmatched. The germline gives CDR1 MGHDK, CDR2 SYGVNS. CDR3 in amino acids: CASSAGLDYEQYF. For the CDR3, the DNA is TGTGCCAGCAGTGCGGGACTAGACTACGAGCAGTACTTC.

The V and J genes are TRBV9 and TRBJ2-2, with TRBD2 matching over 8 bases. J was trimmed by 4 bases and V by 5 bases; bases with no gene match: 10. This CDR3 region has 16 residues. Germline V gene data show CDR1 as SGDLS and CDR2 as YYNGEE. CDR3 bases: TGTGCCAGCAGTCTTGGACTAGCCTCACTCACCGGGGAGCTGTTTTTT. Protein sequence: CASSLGLASLTGELFF. Together with reference TRBV9 and TRBJ2-2, the CDR3 gives the full variable domain: DSGVTQTPKHLITATGQRVTLRCSPRSGDLSVYWYQQSLDQGLQFLIQYYNGEERAKGNILERFSAQQFPDLHSELNLSSLELGDSALYFCASSLGLASLTGELFFGEGSRLTVL.

This clonotype showed up many times. V gene TRBV5-6 combines with J gene TRBJ2-5; D remains ambiguous. From germline, CDR1 is SGHDT and CDR2 YYEEEE. The V and J ends lost 0 bases and 4 bases respectively, with 10 bases between them. The CDR3 totals 14 residues. CDR3 DNA: TGTGCCAGCAGCTTGGGGCGTTGGGGAGAGACCCAGTACTTC. Its protein is CASSLGRWGETQYF.

This clonotype occurred a few times. The chain uses TRBV12-3 or TRBV12-4 and TRBJ1-2, with D possibly TRBD1 on 6 matching bases. The V end was cut by 7 bases, the J end by 6 bases, with 24 bases between. The CDR3 covers 16 residues. The CDR3 region is CASKAGGNPALDGYTF. The CDR3 DNA sequence: TGTGCCAGCAAGGCCGGGGGCAATCCGGCACTAGATGGCTACACCTTC.

The V gene is TRBV7-9, the J gene TRBJ2-7, with D unclear. CDR1 and CDR2 (germline): SEHNR, FQNEAQ (reference sequence). The CDR3 runs 13 residues. Deletions cut 5 bases from V and 6 bases from J, with 14 bases between. This chain's CDR3 is CASSPYTVGEQYF. DNA for the CDR3: TGTGCCAGCAGCCCCTACACAGTGGGCGAGCAGTACTTC.

This clonotype came up many times. J is TRBJ2-7 and V is TRBV6-5; 7 bases match TRBD1. Germline V gene data show CDR1 as MNHEY and CDR2 as SVGAGI. V gave up 2 bases and J gave up 2 bases; unmatched junction bases: 6. This CDR3 spans 15 amino acids. CDR3 amino acids: CASSYKGARTYEQYF. In DNA form, the CDR3 reads TGTGCCAGCAGTTACAAGGGGGCAAGGACCTACGAGCAGTACTTC.

J is TRBJ1-1 and V is TRBV2; no reliable D call. The V gene's germline CDR1 is SNHLY and CDR2 FYNNEI. Trimming removed 0 bases from V and 1 base from J, with 3 bases in between. The CDR3 is 13 amino acids. Written as DNA, the CDR3 is TGTGCCAGCAGTGAAGCACCGAACACTGAAGCTTTCTTT. It translates to CASSEAPNTEAFF.

This clonotype was detected only a few times. The chain recombines TRBV24-1 with TRBJ2-1, with D possibly TRBD2 on 7 matching bases. This CDR3 spans 16 amino acids. In germline, CDR1 is KGHDR, CDR2 SFDVKD. The germline V and J ends were trimmed by 6 bases and 2 bases, with 16 bases remaining between them. This chain's CDR3 is CATSPRGGWAYNEQFF. The CDR3 DNA is TGTGCCACCAGTCCAAGGGGGGGTTGGGCCTACAATGAGCAGTTCTTC.

This clonotype appeared a single time. The chain carries TRBV12-3 or TRBV12-4 and TRBJ2-7; D possibly uses TRBD1 or TRBD2 (6 bases each). V lost 3 bases, J lost 5 bases, and 14 bases lay in between. The CDR3 loop spans 14 amino acids. The CDR3 spells CASSFSGGGDEQYF. For the CDR3, the DNA is TGTGCCAGCAGTTTTAGTGGGGGCGGGGACGAGCAGTACTTC.

This clonotype has only a few counts. The chain combines TRBV3-1 with TRBJ2-2; 8 bases align to TRBD1. The V gene end was trimmed by 0 bases and the J gene end by 2 bases; junction bases not matched to a gene: 2. This CDR3 is built from 16 residues. Germline V gives CDR1 LGHDT, CDR2 YNNKEL (reference sequence). CDR3 in DNA: TGTGCCAGCAGCCAAGATCCAGGGGGCAACACCGGGGAGCTGTTTTTT. Translating it yields CASSQDPGGNTGELFF.